Below, 14 T cell receptor beta chains from the same sample are listed, as sequenced in a study of T cell responses to AZD1222 COVID-19 vaccine. Profiled with immunoSEQ multiplex PCR; TCRdb holds only in-frame clones, not every one. Of approximately 150,000 clones listed, about 90% were seen once; the top ten hold around 8%. This specimen was peripheral blood, taken 28 days after the second dose of the MenACWY control vaccine. These receptors originate from an adult who received the MenACWY meningococcal vaccine as a control.

The V gene is TRBV18, the J gene TRBJ2-1; 12 nucleotides match TRBD1. The V gene's germline CDR1 is KGHSH and CDR2 LQKENI. CDR3 length equals 20 residues. V was clipped by 0 bases and J by 4 bases; unmatched bases: 13. CDR3 DNA sequence: TGTGCCAGCTCACCACCCCGCGGGACAGGGGGCGGCAAACTGTACAATGAGCAGTTCTTC. Amino acids: CASSPPRGTGGGKLYNEQFF.

J is TRBJ2-7 and V is TRBV11-2; D may match TRBD1 or TRBD2 (5 bases each). The CDR3 has 11 amino acids. Germline V lookup: CDR1 SGHAT, CDR2 FQNNGV. Trimming stripped 4 bases from V and 6 bases from J, with 7 bases between. CDR3 coding DNA: TGTGCCAGCAGCTCGGGACCCGAGCAGTACTTC. It translates to CASSSGPEQYF.

The DNA for the CDR3 is TGTGCCAGCAGTTTAAGCGACAGGGGTAGGGACATTCAGTACTTC. Encoded protein: CASSLSDRGRDIQYF. V usage is TRBV28 and J usage is TRBJ2-4; 8 bases line up with TRBD1. Per the germline V gene, CDR1 is MDHEN and CDR2 is SYDVKM. This CDR3 has 15 residues. V lost 2 bases to trimming and J lost 8 bases; unmatched junction nucleotides: 8.

As concerns this clone: A junction boundary mismatches the germline segment, possibly from a read error. The chain recombines TRBV28 with TRBJ2-1; 10 nucleotides agree with TRBD2. CDR3 length: 14 amino acids. Germline V gene sequence: CDR1 MDHEN, CDR2 SYDVKM. CDR3 protein: CASSFSGGYNQQFF. The CDR3 coding sequence is TGTGCCAGCAGTTTTAGCGGGGGGTACAATCAGCAGTTCTTC.

The V and J genes are TRBV5-4 and TRBJ2-3; D not resolved. This CDR3 has 12 amino acids. Germline V gives CDR1 SGHNT, CDR2 YYREEE (reference sequence). V was trimmed by 1 base and J by 6 bases, leaving 6 bases between them. The CDR3 bases are TGTGCCAGCAGCTTGCGAGGTGATACGCAGTATTTT. As protein: CASSLRGDTQYF.

The J gene is TRBJ2-5, the V gene TRBV9, with TRBD2 identical over 10 bases. Germline-derived CDR1 and CDR2 are SGDLS and YYNGEE. The CDR3 is 15 residues long. The V and J ends lost 4 bases and 5 bases, in that order; junction bases with no gene match: 8. CDR3 residues: CASSLSGGAGETQYF. The CDR3 nucleotides read TGTGCCAGCAGCTTAAGCGGGGGGGCCGGGGAGACCCAGTACTTC.

The rearrangement uses TRBV20-1 and TRBJ2-7; 11 bases agree with TRBD2. The length of the CDR3 is 17 residues. The germline gives CDR1 DFQATT, CDR2 SNEGSKA (reference sequence). Trimming removed 3 bases from V and 0 bases from J; junction bases left unmatched: 10. CDR3 in DNA: TGCAGTGCTAGTAATTCCAAGGGACTAGCGGTCTCCTACGAGCAGTACTTC. Encoded protein: CSASNSKGLAVSYEQYF.

A single count supports this clone. The V gene is TRBV9, the J gene TRBJ1-6, with D perhaps TRBD1 (6 bases). V was shortened by 2 bases and J by 4 bases, with 13 bases between the two germline ends. CDR3 length: 16 residues. In germline, CDR1 is SGDLS, CDR2 YYNGEE. The CDR3 nucleotides read TGTGCCAGCAGCGTTGGGACAACGGGGTATAATTCACCCCTCCACTTT. It yields the protein CASSVGTTGYNSPLHF. The whole variable domain, remainder taken from reference TRBV9 and TRBJ1-6, is DSGVTQTPKHLITATGQRVTLRCSPRSGDLSVYWYQQSLDQGLQFLIQYYNGEERAKGNILERFSAQQFPDLHSELNLSSLELGDSALYFCASSVGTTGYNSPLHFGNGTRLTVT.

This rearrangement joins TRBV20-1 to TRBJ1-3; D remains ambiguous. Germline-derived CDR1 and CDR2 are DFQATT and SNEGSKA (reference sequence). Trimming pared 3 bases from V and 4 bases from J, leaving 10 bases between. The CDR3 runs to 13 residues. This CDR3 reads CSASYQAGNTIYF. In DNA, the CDR3 is TGCAGTGCTAGTTATCAGGCCGGAAACACCATATATTTT.

The chain links TRBV10-3 to TRBJ2-7; 8 nucleotides agree with TRBD1. The CDR3 runs to 11 residues. Germline loops: CDR1 ENHRY, CDR2 SYGVKD. Trimming cost V 4 bases and J 9 bases; bases outside gene matches: 2. The CDR3 spells CAISGTGGQYF. CDR3 in DNA: TGTGCCATCAGTGGAACAGGGGGGCAGTACTTC.

The chain has TRBV19 and TRBJ2-7; D is possibly TRBD1 or TRBD2 (7 bases each). The CDR3 consists of 13 residues. CDR1 LNHDA and CDR2 SQIVND come from the germline V gene (reference sequence). Trimming removed 10 bases at V and 1 base at J, with 14 bases between. CDR3 sequence reads: CATRQGGSYEQYF. The CDR3 DNA follows: TGTGCCACAAGACAGGGAGGGTCCTACGAGCAGTACTTC.

This chain uses TRBV6-1 with TRBJ2-3; D is unresolved. The V end lost 2 bases, the J end lost 2 bases, and 11 bases lay between the germline ends. The CDR3 is 15 amino acids. The germline V gene has CDR1 MNHNS and CDR2 SASEGT. In DNA form, the CDR3 reads TGTGCCAGCAGTGAAAGGGAAATAACCACAGATACGCAGTATTTT. It yields the protein CASSEREITTDTQYF.

This sequence joins TRBV6-1 and TRBJ2-7; 9 nucleotides line up with TRBD1. The CDR3 totals 15 residues. Germline CDR1 and CDR2: MNHNS and SASEGT. V shed 5 bases, J shed 0 bases, and the junction held 5 bases outside the gene matches. The CDR3 spells CASSNRGLLSYEQYF. The CDR3 DNA sequence: TGTGCCAGCAGTAACAGGGGGCTCCTCTCCTACGAGCAGTACTTC.

This chain connects TRBV5-1 to TRBJ2-5; D unresolved. This CDR3 has 13 amino acids. V lost 4 bases, J lost 1 base, and 8 bases lay in between. Germline V lookup: CDR1 SGHRS, CDR2 YFSETQ. DNA for the CDR3: TGCGCCAGCAGCCCAGCTATCCAAGAGACCCAGTACTTC. Protein sequence: CASSPAIQETQYF.